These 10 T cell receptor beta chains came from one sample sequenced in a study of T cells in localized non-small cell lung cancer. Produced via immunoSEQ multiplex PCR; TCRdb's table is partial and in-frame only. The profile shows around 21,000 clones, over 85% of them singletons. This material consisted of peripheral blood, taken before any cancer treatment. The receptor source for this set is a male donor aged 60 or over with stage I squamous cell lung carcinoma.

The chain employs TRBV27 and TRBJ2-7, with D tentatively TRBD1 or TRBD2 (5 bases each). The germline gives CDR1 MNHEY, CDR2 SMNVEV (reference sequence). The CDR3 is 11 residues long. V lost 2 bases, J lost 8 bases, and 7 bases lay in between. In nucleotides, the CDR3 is TGTGCCAGCAGTTTAGGGGGTAAGCAGTACTTC. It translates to CASSLGGKQYF.

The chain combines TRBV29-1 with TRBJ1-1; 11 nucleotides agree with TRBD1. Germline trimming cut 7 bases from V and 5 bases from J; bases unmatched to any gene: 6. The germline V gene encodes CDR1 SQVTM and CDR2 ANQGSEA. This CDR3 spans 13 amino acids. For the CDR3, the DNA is TGCAGCGCCCGGACAGGGGGCACGACTGAAGCTTTCTTT. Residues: CSARTGGTTEAFF.

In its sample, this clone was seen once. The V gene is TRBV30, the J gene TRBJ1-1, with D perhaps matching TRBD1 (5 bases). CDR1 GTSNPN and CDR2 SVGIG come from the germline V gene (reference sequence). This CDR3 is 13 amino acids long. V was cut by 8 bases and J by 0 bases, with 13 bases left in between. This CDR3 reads CAKKGPLNTEAFF. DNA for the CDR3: TGTGCCAAAAAGGGACCGCTGAACACTGAAGCTTTCTTT.

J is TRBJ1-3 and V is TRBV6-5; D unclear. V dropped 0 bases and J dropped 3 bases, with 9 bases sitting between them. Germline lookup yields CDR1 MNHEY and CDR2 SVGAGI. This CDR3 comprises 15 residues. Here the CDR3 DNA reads TGTGCCAGCAGTTACTCGTCCGGTGTTGGAAACACCATATATTTT. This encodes CASSYSSGVGNTIYF.

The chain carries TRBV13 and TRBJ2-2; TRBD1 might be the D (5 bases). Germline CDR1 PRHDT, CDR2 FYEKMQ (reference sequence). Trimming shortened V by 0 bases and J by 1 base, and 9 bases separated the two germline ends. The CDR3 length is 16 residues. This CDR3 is CASSLGGALNTGELFF. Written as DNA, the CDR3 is TGTGCCAGCAGCTTAGGTGGGGCGCTGAACACCGGGGAGCTGTTTTTT. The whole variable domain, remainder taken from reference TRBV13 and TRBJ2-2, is AAGVIQSPRHLIKEKRETATLKCYPIPRHDTVYWYQQGPGQDPQFLISFYEKMQSDKGSIPDRFSAQQFSDYHSELNMSSLELGDSALYFCASSLGGALNTGELFFGEGSRLTVL.

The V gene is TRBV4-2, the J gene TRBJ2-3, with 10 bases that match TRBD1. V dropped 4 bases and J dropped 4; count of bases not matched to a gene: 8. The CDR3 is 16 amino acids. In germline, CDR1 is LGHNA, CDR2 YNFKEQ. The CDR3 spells CASSPRDRGLADTQYF. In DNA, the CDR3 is TGTGCCAGCAGCCCCCGGGACAGGGGATTAGCAGATACGCAGTATTTT.

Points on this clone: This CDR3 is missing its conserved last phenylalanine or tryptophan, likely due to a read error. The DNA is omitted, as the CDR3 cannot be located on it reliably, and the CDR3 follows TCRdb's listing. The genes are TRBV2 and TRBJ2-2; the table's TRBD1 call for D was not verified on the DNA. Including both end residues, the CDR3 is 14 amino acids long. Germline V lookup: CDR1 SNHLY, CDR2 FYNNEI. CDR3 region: CASSEADRKRVPVI.

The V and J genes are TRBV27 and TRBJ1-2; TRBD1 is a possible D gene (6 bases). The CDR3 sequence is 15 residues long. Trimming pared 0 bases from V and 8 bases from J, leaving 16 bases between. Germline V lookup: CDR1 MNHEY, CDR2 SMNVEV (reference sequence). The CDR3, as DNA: TGTGCCAGCAGTTTATCGATTTGGGGGGCGAGGGGCTACACCTTC. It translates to CASSLSIWGARGYTF.

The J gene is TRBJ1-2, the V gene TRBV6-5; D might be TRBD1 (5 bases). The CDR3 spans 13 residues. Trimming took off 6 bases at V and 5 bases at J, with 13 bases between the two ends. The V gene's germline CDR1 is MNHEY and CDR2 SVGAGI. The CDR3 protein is CASRLDKMYGYTF. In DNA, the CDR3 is TGTGCCAGCAGGCTGGACAAGATGTATGGCTACACCTTC.

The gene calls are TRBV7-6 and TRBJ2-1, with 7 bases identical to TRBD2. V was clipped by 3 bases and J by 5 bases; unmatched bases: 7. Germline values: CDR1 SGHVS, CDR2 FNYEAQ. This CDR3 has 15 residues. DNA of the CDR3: TGTGCCAGCAGCTTCGACGGGCTAGCGGACAATGAGCAGTTCTTC. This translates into CASSFDGLADNEQFF.